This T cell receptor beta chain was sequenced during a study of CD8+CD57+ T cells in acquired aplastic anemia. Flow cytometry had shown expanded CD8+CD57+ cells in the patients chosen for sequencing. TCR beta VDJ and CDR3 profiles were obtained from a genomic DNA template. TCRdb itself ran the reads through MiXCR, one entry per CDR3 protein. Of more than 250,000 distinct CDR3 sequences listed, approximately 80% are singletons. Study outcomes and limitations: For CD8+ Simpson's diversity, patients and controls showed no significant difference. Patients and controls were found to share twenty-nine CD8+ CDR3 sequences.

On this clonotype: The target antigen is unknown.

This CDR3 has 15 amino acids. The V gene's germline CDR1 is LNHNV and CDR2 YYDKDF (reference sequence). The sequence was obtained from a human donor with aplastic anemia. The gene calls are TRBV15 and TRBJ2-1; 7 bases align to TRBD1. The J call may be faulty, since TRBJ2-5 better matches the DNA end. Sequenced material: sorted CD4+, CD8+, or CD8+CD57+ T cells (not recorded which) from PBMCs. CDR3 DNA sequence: TGTGCCACCAGCGTAGACAGGGAAGTTGGGGAGACCCAGTACTTC. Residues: CATSVDREVGETQYF.